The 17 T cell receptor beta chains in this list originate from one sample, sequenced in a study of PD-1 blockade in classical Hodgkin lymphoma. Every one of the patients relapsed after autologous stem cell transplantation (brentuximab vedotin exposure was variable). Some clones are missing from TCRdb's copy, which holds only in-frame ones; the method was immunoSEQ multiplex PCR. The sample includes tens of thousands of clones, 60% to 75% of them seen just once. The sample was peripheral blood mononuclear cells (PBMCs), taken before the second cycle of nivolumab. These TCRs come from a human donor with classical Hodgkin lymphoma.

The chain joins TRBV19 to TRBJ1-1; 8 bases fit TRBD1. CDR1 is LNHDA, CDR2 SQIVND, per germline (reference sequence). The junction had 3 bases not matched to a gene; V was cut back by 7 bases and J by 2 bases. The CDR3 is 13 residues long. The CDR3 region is CASNRGVNTEAFF. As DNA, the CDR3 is TGTGCCAGTAACAGGGGGGTTAACACTGAAGCTTTCTTT.

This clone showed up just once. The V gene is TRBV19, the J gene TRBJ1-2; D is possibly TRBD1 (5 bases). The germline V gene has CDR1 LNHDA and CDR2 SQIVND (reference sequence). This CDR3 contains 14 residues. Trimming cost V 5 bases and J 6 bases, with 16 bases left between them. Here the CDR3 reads CASSPGPRRDGYTF. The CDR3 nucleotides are TGTGCCAGTAGTCCGGGACCCCGAAGAGATGGCTACACCTTC.

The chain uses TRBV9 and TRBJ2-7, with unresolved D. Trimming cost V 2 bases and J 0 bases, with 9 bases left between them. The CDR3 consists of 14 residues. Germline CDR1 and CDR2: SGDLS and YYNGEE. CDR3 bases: TGTGCCAGCAGCGTGGACGGTAACTCCTACGAGCAGTACTTC. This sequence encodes CASSVDGNSYEQYF.

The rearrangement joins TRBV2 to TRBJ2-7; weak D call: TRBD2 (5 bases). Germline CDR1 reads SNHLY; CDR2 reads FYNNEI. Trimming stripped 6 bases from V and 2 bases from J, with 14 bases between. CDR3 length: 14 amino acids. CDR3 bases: TGTGCCAGCAGAGCGGATTACGGCGCCTACGAGCAGTACGTC. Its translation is CASRADYGAYEQYV.

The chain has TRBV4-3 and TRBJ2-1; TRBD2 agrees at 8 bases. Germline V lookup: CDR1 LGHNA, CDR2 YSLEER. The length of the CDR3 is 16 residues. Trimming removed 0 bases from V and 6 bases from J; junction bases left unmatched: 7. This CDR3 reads CASSQELAGFSNEQFF. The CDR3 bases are TGCGCCAGCAGCCAAGAGCTAGCGGGTTTCAGCAATGAGCAGTTCTTC.

The CDR3 nucleotides are TGCAGCGTTGCGGGCTACACTGAAGCTTTCTTT. Translation: CSVAGYTEAFF. V and J are TRBV29-1 and TRBJ1-1; no firm D call. The germline V and J ends were trimmed by 4 bases and 3 bases, with 6 bases remaining between them. The CDR3 spans 11 residues. In germline, CDR1 is SQVTM, CDR2 ANQGSEA.

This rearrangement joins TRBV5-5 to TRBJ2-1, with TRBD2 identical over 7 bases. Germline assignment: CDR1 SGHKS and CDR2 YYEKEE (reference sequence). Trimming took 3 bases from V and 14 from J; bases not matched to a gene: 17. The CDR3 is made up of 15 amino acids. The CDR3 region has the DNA TGTGCCAGCAGCTCTAGCCAGCGGGGCCATGTCTCAGAGTTCTTC. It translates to CASSSSQRGHVSEFF.

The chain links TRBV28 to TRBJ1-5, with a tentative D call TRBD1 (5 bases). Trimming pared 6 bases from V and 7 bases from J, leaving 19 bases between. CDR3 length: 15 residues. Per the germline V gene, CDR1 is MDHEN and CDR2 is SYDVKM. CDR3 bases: TGTGCCAGCAGCCTAGGGACGTTACTGGGACAGCCCCAGCATTTT. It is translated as CASSLGTLLGQPQHF.

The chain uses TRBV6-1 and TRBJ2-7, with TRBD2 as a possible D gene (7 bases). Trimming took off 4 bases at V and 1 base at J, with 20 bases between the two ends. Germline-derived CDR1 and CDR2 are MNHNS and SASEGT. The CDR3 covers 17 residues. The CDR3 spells CASSAQWGGPLSYEQYF. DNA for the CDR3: TGTGCCAGCAGTGCCCAATGGGGGGGCCCGCTTTCCTACGAGCAGTACTTC.

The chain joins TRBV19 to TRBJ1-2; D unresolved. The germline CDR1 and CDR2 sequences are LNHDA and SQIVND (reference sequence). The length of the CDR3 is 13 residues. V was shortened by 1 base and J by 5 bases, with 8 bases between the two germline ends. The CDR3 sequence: CASSIGREYGYTF. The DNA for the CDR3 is TGTGCCAGTAGTATAGGGCGGGAATATGGCTACACCTTC.

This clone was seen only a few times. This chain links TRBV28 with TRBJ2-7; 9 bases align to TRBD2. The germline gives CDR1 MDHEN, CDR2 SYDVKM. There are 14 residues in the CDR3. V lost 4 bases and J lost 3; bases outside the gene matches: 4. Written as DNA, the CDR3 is TGTGCCAGCAGTTCCGGCGGGAGGGACTACGAGCAGTACTTC. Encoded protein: CASSSGGRDYEQYF.

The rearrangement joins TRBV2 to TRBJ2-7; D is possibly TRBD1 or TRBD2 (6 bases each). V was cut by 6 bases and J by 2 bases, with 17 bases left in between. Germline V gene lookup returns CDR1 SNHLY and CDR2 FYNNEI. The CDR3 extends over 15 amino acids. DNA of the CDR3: TGTGCCAGCAGGCTCACGGGGGCGCCAACCTACGAGCAGTACTTC. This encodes CASRLTGAPTYEQYF.

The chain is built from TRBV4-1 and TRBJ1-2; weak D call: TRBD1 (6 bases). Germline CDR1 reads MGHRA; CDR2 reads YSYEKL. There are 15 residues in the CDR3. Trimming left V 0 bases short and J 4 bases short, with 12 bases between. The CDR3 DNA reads TGCGCCAGCAGCCAAGAGTCTCGGGGGGCCTATGGCTACACCTTC. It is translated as CASSQESRGAYGYTF.

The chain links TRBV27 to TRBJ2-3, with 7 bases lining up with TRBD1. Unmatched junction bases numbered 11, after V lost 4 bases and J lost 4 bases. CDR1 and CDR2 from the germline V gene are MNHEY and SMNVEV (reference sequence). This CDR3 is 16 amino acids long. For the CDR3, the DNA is TGTGCCAGCAGTTCCCGACAGGGCTCTTACCCAGATACGCAGTATTTT. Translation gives CASSSRQGSYPDTQYF.

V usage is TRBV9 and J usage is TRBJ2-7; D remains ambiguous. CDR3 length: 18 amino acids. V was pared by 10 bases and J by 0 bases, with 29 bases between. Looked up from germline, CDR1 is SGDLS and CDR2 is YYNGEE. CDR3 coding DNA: TGTGCCCGTCCTTCACGCAATTCGCGGCCACGGAACTCCTACGAGCAGTACTTC. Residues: CARPSRNSRPRNSYEQYF.

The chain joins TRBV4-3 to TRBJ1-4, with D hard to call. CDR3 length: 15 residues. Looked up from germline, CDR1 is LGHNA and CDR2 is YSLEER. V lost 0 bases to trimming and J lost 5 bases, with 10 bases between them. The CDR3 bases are TGCGCCAGCAGCCAAGAAACAGCCACAAATGAAAAACTGTTTTTT. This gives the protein CASSQETATNEKLFF.

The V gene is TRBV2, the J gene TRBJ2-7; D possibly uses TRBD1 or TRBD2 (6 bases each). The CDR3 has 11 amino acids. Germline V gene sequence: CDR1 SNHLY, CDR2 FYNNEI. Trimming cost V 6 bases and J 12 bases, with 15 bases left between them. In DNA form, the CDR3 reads TGTGCCAGCAGGATTCGGGGGCCCCGGTACGTC. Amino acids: CASRIRGPRYV.